This T cell receptor beta chain is from a study of shared clonotypes between healthy human individuals. The study, taken as a whole, reports: Large sequencing depth failed to make sorted-subset sequencing complete, rarefaction showed. Memory subsets generally showed smaller estimated richness than naive subsets did.

Comments on this clone: Its antigen is undetermined.

Some clones are missing from TCRdb's copy, which holds only in-frame ones; the method was immunoSEQ multiplex PCR. The table lists about 1 million clones, roughly 80% of them singletons. Germline V CDR1 and CDR2: SGHRS, YFSETQ. V gave up 5 bases and J gave up 6 bases, with 16 bases separating them. The CDR3 consists of 14 residues. The sequencing input was memory CD4+ T cells sorted from blood. The subset was: CD45RA-negative fraction. The chain couples TRBV5-1 to TRBJ2-3; D is tentatively TRBD1 or TRBD2 (6 bases each). This clonotype originated in a man aged 18 to 29 in good health. The CDR3 loop is CASRVIWGADTQYF. The CDR3 DNA is TGCGCCAGCAGAGTAATCTGGGGGGCCGATACGCAGTATTTT.